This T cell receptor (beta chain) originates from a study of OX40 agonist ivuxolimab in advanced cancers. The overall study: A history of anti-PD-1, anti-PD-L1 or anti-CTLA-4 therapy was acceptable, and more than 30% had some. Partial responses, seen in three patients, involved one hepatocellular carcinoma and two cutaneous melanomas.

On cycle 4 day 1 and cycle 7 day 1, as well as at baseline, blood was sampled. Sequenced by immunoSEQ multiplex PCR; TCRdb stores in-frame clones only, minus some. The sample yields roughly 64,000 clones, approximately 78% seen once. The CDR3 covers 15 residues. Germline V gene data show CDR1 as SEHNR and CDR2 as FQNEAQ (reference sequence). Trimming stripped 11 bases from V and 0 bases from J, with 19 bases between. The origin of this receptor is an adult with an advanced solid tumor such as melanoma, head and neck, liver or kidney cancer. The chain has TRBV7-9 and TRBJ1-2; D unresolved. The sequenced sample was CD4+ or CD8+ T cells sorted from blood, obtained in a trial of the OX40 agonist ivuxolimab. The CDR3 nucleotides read TGTGCCCTCGACCAGGAGCGGTCCACTAACTATGGCTACACCTTC. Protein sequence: CALDQERSTNYGYTF.